The 19 T cell receptor beta chains listed next were all sequenced from one sample in a study of T cells after yellow fever vaccination. TCRdb redid the calling of the 5' RACE reads with MiXCR, one entry per CDR3 protein. The sample holds hundreds of thousands of distinct CDR3 sequences, 21% seen once. Specimen: PBMCs, collected 21 days after the first yellow fever vaccination. The receptor set was obtained from a man younger than 30 who received the YFV17D yellow fever vaccine.

This clonotype was counted a few times. The V and J genes are TRBV4-1 and TRBJ2-4; TRBD2 matches at 8 bases. The CDR3 covers 15 residues. V was clipped by 2 bases and J by 6 bases; unmatched bases: 6. The germline V gene encodes CDR1 MGHRA and CDR2 YSYEKL. The CDR3: CASSQFGGAANIQYF. The CDR3 nucleotides are TGCGCCAGCAGCCAATTCGGGGGGGCCGCAAACATTCAGTACTTC.

This clonotype was seen only a few times. This chain joins TRBV12-3 or TRBV12-4 and TRBJ1-2, with D possibly being TRBD1 (6 bases). V lost 2 bases, J lost 8 bases, and 15 bases lay in between. CDR3 length equals 14 residues. The CDR3 DNA follows: TGTGCCAGCAGTTTATTCGGCCAGGGGCACGGCTACACCTTC. It specifies CASSLFGQGHGYTF.

This chain uses TRBV29-1 with TRBJ1-1, with D unresolved. CDR1 is SQVTM, CDR2 ANQGSEA, per germline. The CDR3 has 12 amino acids. Trimming shortened V by 4 bases and J by 5 bases, and 11 bases separated the two germline ends. The CDR3 nucleotides read TGCAGCGTTGTCTCTGGGAATACTGAAGCTTTCTTT. As protein: CSVVSGNTEAFF.

V gene TRBV4-1 combines with J gene TRBJ2-3; 9 bases match TRBD2. The trim removed 4 bases at V and 8 bases at J, leaving 22 bases unmatched. CDR1 MGHRA and CDR2 YSYEKL come from the germline V gene. This CDR3 contains 19 residues. In DNA form, the CDR3 reads TGCGCCAGCAGCCCCTACGGGCGGGAACTAGCGGGTTCCTGGGGTACGCAGTATTTT. Translated: CASSPYGRELAGSWGTQYF.

This clonotype was seen a handful of times. The V and J genes are TRBV9 and TRBJ2-1; D is unresolved. In germline, CDR1 is SGDLS, CDR2 YYNGEE. The CDR3 spans 13 residues. V was shortened by 0 bases and J by 9 bases, with 10 bases between the two germline ends. The CDR3 nucleotides read TGTGCCAGCAGCGTAGACCCGTCCGGTGAGCAGTTCTTC. Its translation is CASSVDPSGEQFF.

In its sample, this clonotype was seen a few times. The chain carries TRBV28 and TRBJ2-4, with D possibly being TRBD2 (5 bases). From germline, CDR1 is MDHEN and CDR2 SYDVKM. V dropped 6 bases and J dropped 0 bases, with 12 bases sitting between them. The CDR3 consists of 15 residues. CDR3 bases: TGTGCCAGCAGCCCAGTCGGGGTAGCCAAAAACATTCAGTACTTC. This sequence encodes CASSPVGVAKNIQYF.

The chain recombines TRBV14 with TRBJ1-2, with 8 bases lining up with TRBD1. Trimming cost V 3 bases and J 8 bases; bases outside gene matches: 5. The length of the CDR3 is 13 residues. Germline loops: CDR1 SGHDN, CDR2 FVKESK. CDR3 in amino acids: CASSQTGALGYTF. As DNA, the CDR3 is TGTGCCAGCAGCCAGACAGGGGCTTTGGGCTACACCTTC.

This chain uses TRBV4-1 with TRBJ2-5, with 12 bases matching TRBD2. The CDR3 is 16 amino acids. CDR1 and CDR2 (germline): MGHRA, YSYEKL. J gave up 6 bases and V 1 base, and 6 bases lay outside the gene matches. CDR3 residues: CASSQAPSGGAKTQYF. The CDR3 bases are TGCGCCAGCAGCCAAGCTCCTAGCGGGGGGGCTAAGACCCAGTACTTC.

The gene calls are TRBV18 and TRBJ2-7, with D possibly TRBD1 on 5 matching bases. The CDR3 runs 14 residues. Germline V CDR1 and CDR2: KGHSH, LQKENI. V dropped 1 base and J dropped 3 bases, with 10 bases sitting between them. CDR3 bases: TGTGCCAGCTCACCACGGCAGGGTGTCTACGAGCAGTACGTC. The encoded protein is CASSPRQGVYEQYV.

V is TRBV7-3 and J is TRBJ1-1; D gene unclear. From germline, CDR1 is SGHTA and CDR2 FQGTGA. Trimming cost V 8 bases and J 1 base, with 11 bases left between them. The CDR3 loop spans 13 amino acids. The CDR3 reads CASSEGPNTEAFF. The CDR3 coding sequence is TGTGCCAGCTCCGAGGGTCCGAACACTGAAGCTTTCTTT.

CDR3 amino acids: CSARDLGGLAKFADTQYF. CDR3 in DNA: TGCAGTGCTAGAGATCTAGGGGGACTAGCGAAGTTTGCAGATACGCAGTATTTT. This chain connects TRBV20-1 to TRBJ2-3; TRBD2 matches at 10 bases. CDR1 is DFQATT and CDR2 is SNEGSKA in the germline V gene (reference sequence). V lost 0 bases and J lost 4; bases outside the gene matches: 13. This CDR3 is 18 amino acids long.

This chain connects TRBV5-5 to TRBJ2-3; D perhaps matches TRBD2 (5 bases). Germline V CDR1 and CDR2: SGHKS, YYEKEE (reference sequence). The CDR3 length is 14 residues. V lost 5 bases and J lost 2, with 12 bases in between. The CDR3 reads CASRTSGPTDTQYF. The CDR3 region has the DNA TGTGCCAGCAGGACCAGCGGACCCACAGATACGCAGTATTTT.

The chain has TRBV7-9 and TRBJ1-6; possibly TRBD1 for D (6 bases). This CDR3 spans 13 amino acids. CDR1 SEHNR and CDR2 FQNEAQ come from the germline V gene (reference sequence). V gave up 5 bases and J gave up 13 bases, with 15 bases separating them. The CDR3 region is CASSAGERVPLHF. DNA of the CDR3: TGTGCCAGCAGCGCAGGGGAGCGTGTGCCCCTCCACTTT. Complete variable domain (other parts from reference TRBV7-9 and TRBJ1-6): DTGVSQNPRHKITKRGQNVTFRCDPISEHNRLYWYRQTLGQGPEFLTYFQNEAQLEKSRLLSDRFSAERPKGSFSTLEIQRTEQGDSAMYLCASSAGERVPLHFGNGTRLTVT.

This clonotype was recorded a few times. V is TRBV12-3 or TRBV12-4 and J is TRBJ2-1; D is ambiguous. CDR3 length equals 15 residues. The ends were cut back, 5 bases at V and 6 bases at J, with 17 bases in the middle. The CDR3 DNA is TGTGCCAGCAGTAGACCGCTAAGGGTTCGCAATGAGCAGTTCTTC. It translates to CASSRPLRVRNEQFF.

This clonotype was seen a handful of times. The chain carries TRBV5-1 and TRBJ1-1; the D gene is possibly TRBD1 (5 bases). Trimming removed 4 bases at V and 10 bases at J, with 17 bases between. The CDR3 runs 13 residues. Germline V CDR1 and CDR2: SGHRS, YFSETQ. The CDR3 DNA sequence: TGCGCCAGCAGCACTGAGTACCGGGACGGAGCTTTCTTT. Its protein product is CASSTEYRDGAFF.

The rearrangement joins TRBV29-1 to TRBJ2-5; 9 nucleotides agree with TRBD1. The CDR3 covers 14 residues. Germline V gene data show CDR1 as SQVTM and CDR2 as ANQGSEA. V was pared by 3 bases and J by 2 bases, with 4 bases of the junction left unmatched. The CDR3 spells CSVDYRGLQETQYF. The CDR3 DNA sequence: TGCAGCGTTGATTACAGGGGGCTACAAGAGACCCAGTACTTC.

This clonotype was detected a few times. The chain recombines TRBV14 with TRBJ2-2; the D gene is possibly TRBD2 (6 bases). Trimming took 1 base from V and 6 from J, leaving 15 bases between them. CDR3 length equals 16 residues. The germline V gene has CDR1 SGHDN and CDR2 FVKESK. Written as DNA, the CDR3 is TGTGCCAGCAGCCAAGCACCAAGGTGGGAGGCCGGGGAGCTGTTTTTT. The encoded protein is CASSQAPRWEAGELFF.

This clonotype was counted a few times. The chain carries TRBV27 and TRBJ2-1, with D perhaps matching TRBD1 or TRBD2 (5 bases each). From germline, CDR1 is MNHEY and CDR2 SMNVEV (reference sequence). The V end was cut by 5 bases, the J end by 2 bases, with 13 bases between. The CDR3 is 15 residues long. CDR3: CASSPTMGAYNEQFF. In nucleotides, the CDR3 is TGTGCCAGCAGTCCAACGATGGGGGCCTACAATGAGCAGTTCTTC.

This clonotype turned up a few times. The chain joins TRBV28 to TRBJ1-4; possible D gene TRBD1, 6 bases. Trimming shortened V by 3 bases and J by 4 bases, and 12 bases separated the two germline ends. CDR1 MDHEN and CDR2 SYDVKM come from the germline V gene. This CDR3 comprises 15 residues. The CDR3 sequence: CASSFLDSGNEKLFF. The CDR3 DNA reads TGTGCCAGCAGTTTCTTGGACAGTGGTAATGAAAAACTGTTTTTT. Looking up the rest from reference TRBV28 and TRBJ1-4 gives the full variable domain: DVKVTQSSRYLVKRTGEKVFLECVQDMDHENMFWYRQDPGLGLRLIYFSYDVKMKEKGDIPEGYSVSREKKERFSLILESASTNQTSMYLCASSFLDSGNEKLFFGSGTQLSVL.